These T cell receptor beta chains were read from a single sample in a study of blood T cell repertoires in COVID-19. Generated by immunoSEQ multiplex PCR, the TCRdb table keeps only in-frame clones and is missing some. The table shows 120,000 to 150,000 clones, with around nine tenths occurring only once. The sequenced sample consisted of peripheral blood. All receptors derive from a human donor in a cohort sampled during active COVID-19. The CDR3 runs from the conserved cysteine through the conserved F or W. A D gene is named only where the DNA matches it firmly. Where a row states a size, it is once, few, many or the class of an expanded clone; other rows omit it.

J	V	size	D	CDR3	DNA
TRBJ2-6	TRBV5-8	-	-	CASSFTGSSGANVLTF	TGTGCCAGCAGCTTTACAGGGAGCTCTGGGGCCAACGTCCTGACTTTC
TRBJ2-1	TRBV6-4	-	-	CASKEGGDYNEQFF	TGTGCCAGCAAAGAAGGAGGGGACTACAATGAGCAGTTCTTC
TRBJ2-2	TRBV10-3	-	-	CAISEPSNGGELFF	TGTGCCATCAGTGAACCTAGTAATGGCGGGGAGCTGTTTTTT
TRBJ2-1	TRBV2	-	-	CASSVDLWEFF	TGTGCCAGCAGTGTGGACTTGTGGGAGTTCTTC
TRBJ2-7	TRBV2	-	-	CASSERVLGEQYF	TGTGCCAGCAGTGAAAGAGTCCTCGGCGAGCAGTACTTC
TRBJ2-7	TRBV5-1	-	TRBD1	CASGTATADEQYF	TGCGCCAGCGGGACAGCGACAGCCGACGAGCAGTACTTC
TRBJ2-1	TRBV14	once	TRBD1	CASSQDPTGWSSYNEQFF	TGTGCCAGCAGCCAAGACCCGACAGGGTGGAGCTCCTACAATGAGCAGTTCTTC
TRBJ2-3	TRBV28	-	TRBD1	CAAGGVVPDTQYF	TGTGCCGCAGGGGGCGTAGTCCCAGATACGCAGTATTTT
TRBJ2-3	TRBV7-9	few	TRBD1	CASSLRTGGGYF	TGTGCCAGCAGCTTAAGGACAGGGGGCGGGTATTTT
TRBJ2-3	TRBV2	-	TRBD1	CASSPGQAPDTQYF	TGTGCCAGCAGCCCCGGACAGGCCCCAGATACGCAGTATTTT
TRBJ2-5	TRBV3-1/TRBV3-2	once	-	CASSQRTERETQYF	TGTGCCAGCAGCCAAAGGACAGAGCGAGAGACCCAGTACTTC
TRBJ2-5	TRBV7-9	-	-	CASSRQETQYF	TGTGCCAGCAGCCGGCAAGAGACCCAGTACTTC
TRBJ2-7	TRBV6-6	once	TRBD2	CASSYSLAGVPYEQYF	TGTGCCAGCAGTTACTCGCTAGCGGGCGTACCCTACGAGCAGTACTTC
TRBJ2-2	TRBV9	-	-	CASSVSGENTGELFF	TGTGCCAGCAGCGTTTCCGGGGAGAACACCGGGGAGCTGTTTTTT
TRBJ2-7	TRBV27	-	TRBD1	CASSHSGTGAYEQYF	TGTGCCAGCAGTCACTCCGGGACAGGGGCCTACGAGCAGTACTTC
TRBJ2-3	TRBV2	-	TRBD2	CASTRTSYTDTQYF	TGTGCCAGCACCCGGACTAGCTACACAGATACGCAGTATTTT